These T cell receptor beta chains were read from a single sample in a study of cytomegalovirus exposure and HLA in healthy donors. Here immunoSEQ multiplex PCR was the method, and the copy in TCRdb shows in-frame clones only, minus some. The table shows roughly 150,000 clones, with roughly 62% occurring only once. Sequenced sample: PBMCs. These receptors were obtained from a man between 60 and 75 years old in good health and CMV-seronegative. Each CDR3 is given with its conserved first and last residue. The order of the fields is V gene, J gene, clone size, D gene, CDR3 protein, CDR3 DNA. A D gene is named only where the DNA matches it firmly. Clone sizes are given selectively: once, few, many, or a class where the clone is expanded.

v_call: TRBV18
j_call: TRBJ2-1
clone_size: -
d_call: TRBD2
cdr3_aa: CASSASGRALDEQFF
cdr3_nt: TGTGCCAGCTCGGCTAGCGGGAGGGCCCTCGATGAGCAGTTCTTC

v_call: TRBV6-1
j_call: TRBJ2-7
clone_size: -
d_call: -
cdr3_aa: CASSVDLTLDQYF
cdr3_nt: TGTGCCAGCAGTGTGGACTTAACCCTTGATCAGTACTTC

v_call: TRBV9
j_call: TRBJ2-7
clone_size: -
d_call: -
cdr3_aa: CASSVGGSYEQYF
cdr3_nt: TGTGCCAGCAGCGTTGGCGGATCCTACGAGCAGTACTTC

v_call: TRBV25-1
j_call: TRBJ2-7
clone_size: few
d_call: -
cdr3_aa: CASSGSGYEQYF
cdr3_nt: TGTGCCAGCAGTGGTTCAGGCTACGAGCAGTACTTC

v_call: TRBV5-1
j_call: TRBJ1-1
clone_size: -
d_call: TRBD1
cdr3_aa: CASSSGTERNTEAFF
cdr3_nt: TGCGCCAGCAGCTCCGGGACAGAACGGAACACTGAAGCTTTCTTT

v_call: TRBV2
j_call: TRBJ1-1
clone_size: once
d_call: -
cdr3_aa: CASSVEGRNTEAFF
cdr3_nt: TGTGCCAGCAGTGTTGAGGGTCGTAACACTGAAGCTTTCTTT

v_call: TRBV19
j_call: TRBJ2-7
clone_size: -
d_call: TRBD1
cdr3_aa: CATRVYRGPSYSYEQYF
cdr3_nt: TGTGCCACCAGGGTTTACAGGGGGCCCTCTTACTCCTACGAGCAGTACTTC

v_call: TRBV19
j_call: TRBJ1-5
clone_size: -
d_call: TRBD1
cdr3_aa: CASTEGQGASNQPQHF
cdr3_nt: TGTGCCAGTACCGAAGGACAGGGGGCTAGCAATCAGCCCCAGCATTTT

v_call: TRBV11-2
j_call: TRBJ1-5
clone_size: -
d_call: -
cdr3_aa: CASSLDREQPQHF
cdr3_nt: TGTGCCAGCAGCTTAGATCGGGAGCAGCCCCAGCATTTT

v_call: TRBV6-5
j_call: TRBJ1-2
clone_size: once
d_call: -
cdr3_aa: CASSFNWGGPEGYTF
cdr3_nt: TGTGCCAGCAGTTTTAACTGGGGGGGGCCGGAGGGCTACACCTTC

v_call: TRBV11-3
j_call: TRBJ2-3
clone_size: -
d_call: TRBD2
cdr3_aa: CASSQNRREPEDTQYF
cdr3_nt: TGTGCCAGCAGCCAGAATCGGCGGGAGCCTGAAGATACGCAGTATTTT

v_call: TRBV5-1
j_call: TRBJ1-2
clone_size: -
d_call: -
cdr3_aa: CASSLSTAGGYTF
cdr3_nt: TGCGCCAGCAGTCTATCCACCGCCGGGGGCTACACCTTC

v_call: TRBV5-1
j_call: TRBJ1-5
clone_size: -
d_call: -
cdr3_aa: CASSSDSRNQPQHF
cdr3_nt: TGCGCCAGCAGCTCGGACAGCCGCAATCAGCCCCAGCATTTT

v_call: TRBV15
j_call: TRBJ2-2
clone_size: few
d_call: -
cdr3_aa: CATSRETANTGELFF
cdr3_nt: TGTGCCACCAGCAGGGAGACGGCGAACACCGGGGAGCTGTTTTTT

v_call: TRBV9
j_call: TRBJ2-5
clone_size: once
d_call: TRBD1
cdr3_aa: CASSSRQGAQETQYF
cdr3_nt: TGTGCCAGCAGCTCACGACAGGGAGCTCAAGAGACCCAGTACTTC

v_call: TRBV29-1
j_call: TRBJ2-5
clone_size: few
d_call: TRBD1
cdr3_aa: CSEGQGQETQYF
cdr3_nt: TGCAGCGAGGGACAGGGCCAAGAGACCCAGTACTTC

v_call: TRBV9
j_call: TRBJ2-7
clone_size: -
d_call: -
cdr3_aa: CASSVGGATYEQYF
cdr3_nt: TGTGCCAGCAGCGTGGGAGGCGCAACCTACGAGCAGTACTTC

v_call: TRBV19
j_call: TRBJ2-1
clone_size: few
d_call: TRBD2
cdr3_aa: CASSGSGRIYEQFF
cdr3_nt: TGTGCCAGTAGTGGAAGCGGGAGAATATATGAGCAGTTCTTC

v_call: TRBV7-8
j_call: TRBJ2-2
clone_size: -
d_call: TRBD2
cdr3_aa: CASSLPGGGTGELFF
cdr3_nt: TGTGCCAGCAGCTTACCGGGAGGTGGAACCGGGGAGCTGTTTTTT

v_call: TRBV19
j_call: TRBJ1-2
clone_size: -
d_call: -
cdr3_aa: CASSPPVGANYGYTF
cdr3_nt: TGTGCCAGTAGCCCCCCGGTGGGGGCCAACTATGGCTACACCTTC

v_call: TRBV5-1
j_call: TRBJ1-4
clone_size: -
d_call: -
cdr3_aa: CASSLGSGEKLFF
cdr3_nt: TGCGCCAGCAGCTTGGGGTCGGGTGAAAAACTGTTTTTT

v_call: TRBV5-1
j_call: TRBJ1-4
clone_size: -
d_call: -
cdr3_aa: CASSLGVGGGEKLFF
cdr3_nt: TGCGCCAGCAGCCTGGGGGTTGGAGGAGGGGAAAAACTGTTTTTT

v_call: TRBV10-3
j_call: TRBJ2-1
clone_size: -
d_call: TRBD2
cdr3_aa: CAISGGLAGGPGSYNEQFF
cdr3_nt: TGTGCCATCAGTGGGGGACTAGCGGGAGGGCCAGGGTCCTACAATGAGCAGTTCTTC

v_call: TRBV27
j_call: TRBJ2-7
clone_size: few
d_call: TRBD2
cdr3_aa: CASSRSGRAKYEQYF
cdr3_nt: TGTGCCAGCAGTAGAAGCGGGAGGGCCAAATACGAGCAGTACTTC

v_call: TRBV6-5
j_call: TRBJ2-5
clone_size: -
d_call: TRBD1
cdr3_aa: CASSYSGQGFQETQYF
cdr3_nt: TGTGCCAGCAGTTACTCGGGACAGGGTTTCCAAGAGACCCAGTACTTC

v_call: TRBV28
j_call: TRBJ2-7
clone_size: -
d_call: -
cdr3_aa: CASWALSGAEYEQYF
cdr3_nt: TGTGCCAGTTGGGCTCTCTCAGGGGCAGAATACGAGCAGTACTTC

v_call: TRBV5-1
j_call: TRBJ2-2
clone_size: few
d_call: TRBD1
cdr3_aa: CASSLDLRGSNTGELFF
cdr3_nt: TGCGCCAGCAGCTTGGATCTCAGGGGGTCGAACACCGGGGAGCTGTTTTTT

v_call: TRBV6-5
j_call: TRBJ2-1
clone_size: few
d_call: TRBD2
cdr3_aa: CASSYSSGSYNEQFF
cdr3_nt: TGTGCCAGCAGTTACTCTAGCGGGAGCTACAATGAGCAGTTCTTC

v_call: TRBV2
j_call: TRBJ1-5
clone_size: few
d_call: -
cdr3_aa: CASSAFGQTSNQPQHF
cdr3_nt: TGTGCCAGCAGCGCATTCGGACAGACATCAAATCAGCCCCAGCATTTT

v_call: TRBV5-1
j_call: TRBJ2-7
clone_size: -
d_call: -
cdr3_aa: CASSLEQGYEQYF
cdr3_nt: TGCGCCAGCAGCTTGGAACAGGGATACGAGCAGTACTTC

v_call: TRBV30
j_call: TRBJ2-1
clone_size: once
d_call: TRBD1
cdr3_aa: CAWSTGQGVGEQFF
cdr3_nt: TGTGCCTGGAGTACGGGACAGGGGGTGGGGGAGCAGTTCTTC

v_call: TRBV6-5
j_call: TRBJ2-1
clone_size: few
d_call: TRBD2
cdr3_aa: CASRSGREDNEQFF
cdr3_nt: TGTGCCAGCAGAAGCGGGAGGGAAGACAATGAGCAGTTCTTC

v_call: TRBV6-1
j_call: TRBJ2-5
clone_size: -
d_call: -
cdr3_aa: CASSGPAGRETQYF
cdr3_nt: TGTGCCAGCAGTGGCCCCGCGGGGAGGGAGACCCAGTACTTC

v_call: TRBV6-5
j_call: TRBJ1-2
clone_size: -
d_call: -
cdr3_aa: CASSYGGAYGYTF
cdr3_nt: TGTGCCAGCAGTTACGGGGGGGCCTATGGCTACACCTTC

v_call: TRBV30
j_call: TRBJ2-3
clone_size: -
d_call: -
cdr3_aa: CAWSVGGHTQYF
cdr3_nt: TGTGCCTGGAGTGTAGGGGGACATACGCAGTATTTT

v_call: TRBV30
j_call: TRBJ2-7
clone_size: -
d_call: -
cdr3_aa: CAWSVPPPLTGSYEQYF
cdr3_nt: TGTGCCTGGAGTGTCCCTCCCCCCCTGACAGGCTCCTACGAGCAGTACTTC

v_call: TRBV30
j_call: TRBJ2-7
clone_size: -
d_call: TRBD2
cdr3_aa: CAWGGLAGGEQYF
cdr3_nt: TGTGCCTGGGGTGGACTAGCGGGAGGTGAGCAGTACTTC

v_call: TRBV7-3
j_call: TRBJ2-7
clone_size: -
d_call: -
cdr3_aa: CASSSQGGSYEQYF
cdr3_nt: TGTGCCAGCAGTAGCCAGGGGGGATCCTACGAGCAGTACTTC

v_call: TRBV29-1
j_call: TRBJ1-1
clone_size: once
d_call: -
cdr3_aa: CSVLDRMNTEAFF
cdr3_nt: TGCAGCGTTCTTGACAGGATGAACACTGAAGCTTTCTTT

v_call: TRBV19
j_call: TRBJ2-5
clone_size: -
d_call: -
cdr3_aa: CASSIGSRWTQYF
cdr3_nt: TGTGCCAGTAGTATAGGGAGTAGGTGGACCCAGTACTTC

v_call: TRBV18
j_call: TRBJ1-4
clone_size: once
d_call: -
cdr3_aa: CASSFSQVATNEKLFF
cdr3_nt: TGTGCCAGCTCATTCTCACAGGTTGCAACTAATGAAAAACTGTTTTTT

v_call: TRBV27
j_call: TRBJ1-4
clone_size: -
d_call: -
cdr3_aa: CASRPSGRGWATNEKLFF
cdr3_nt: TGTGCCAGCAGACCGAGCGGGAGGGGATGGGCGACTAATGAAAAACTGTTTTTT

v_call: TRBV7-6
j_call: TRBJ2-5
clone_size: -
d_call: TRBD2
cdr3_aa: CASSKLAGGETQYF
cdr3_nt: TGTGCCAGCAGCAAACTAGCGGGAGGAGAGACCCAGTACTTC

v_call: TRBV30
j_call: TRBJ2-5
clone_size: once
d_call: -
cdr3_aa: CAWSRGAPGQETQYF
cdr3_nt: TGTGCCTGGAGTCGGGGGGCGCCAGGGCAAGAGACCCAGTACTTC

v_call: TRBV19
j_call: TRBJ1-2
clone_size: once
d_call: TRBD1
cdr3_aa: CASYKSGTGVFGYTF
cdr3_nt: TGTGCCAGTTATAAATCCGGGACAGGGGTATTCGGCTACACCTTC

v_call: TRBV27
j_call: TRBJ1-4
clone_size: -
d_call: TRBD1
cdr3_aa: CASSRPGQNEKLFF
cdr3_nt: TGTGCCAGCAGCCGACCGGGACAGAATGAAAAACTGTTTTTT

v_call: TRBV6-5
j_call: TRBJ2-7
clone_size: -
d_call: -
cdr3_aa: CARRDTGLGEQYF
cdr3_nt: TGTGCCAGGAGGGATACAGGGCTGGGCGAGCAGTACTTC

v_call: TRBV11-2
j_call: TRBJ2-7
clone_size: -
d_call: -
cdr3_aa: CASSTPASAPRYEQYF
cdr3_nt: TGTGCCAGCAGCACTCCCGCTAGCGCGCCTAGGTACGAGCAGTACTTC

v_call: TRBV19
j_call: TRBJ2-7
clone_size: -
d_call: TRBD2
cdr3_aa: CASSVTSGMRNEQYF
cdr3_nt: TGTGCCAGTAGTGTAACTAGCGGGATGAGGAACGAGCAGTACTTC

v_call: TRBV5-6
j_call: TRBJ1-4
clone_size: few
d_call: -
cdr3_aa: CASSLGQDNEKLFF
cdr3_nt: TGTGCCAGCAGCTTGGGACAGGATAATGAAAAACTGTTTTTT

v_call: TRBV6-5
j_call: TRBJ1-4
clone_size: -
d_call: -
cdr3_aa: CASSYYRDENEKLFF
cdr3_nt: TGTGCCAGCAGTTACTACAGGGACGAGAATGAAAAACTGTTTTTT

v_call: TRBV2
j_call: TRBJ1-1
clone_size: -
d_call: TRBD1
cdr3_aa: CASSGDRGSGNTEAFF
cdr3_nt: TGTGCCAGCAGTGGGGACAGGGGTAGTGGGAACACTGAAGCTTTCTTT

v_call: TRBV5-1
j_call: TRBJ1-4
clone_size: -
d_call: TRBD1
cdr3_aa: CASSLGGQGGNEKLFF
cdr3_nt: TGCGCCAGCAGCTTGGGGGGACAGGGTGGTAATGAAAAACTGTTTTTT

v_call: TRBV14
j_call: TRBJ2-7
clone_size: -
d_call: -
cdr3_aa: CASSRDMLYEQYF
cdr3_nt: TGTGCCAGCAGCCGGGACATGCTCTACGAGCAGTACTTC

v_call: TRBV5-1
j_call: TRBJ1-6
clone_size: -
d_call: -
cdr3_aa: CASSFRGTDNSPLHF
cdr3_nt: TGCGCCAGCAGCTTCCGCGGGACGGATAATTCACCCCTCCACTTT

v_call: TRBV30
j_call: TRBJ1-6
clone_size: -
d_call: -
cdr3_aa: CAWAESGNSPLHF
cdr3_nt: TGTGCCTGGGCGGAGAGCGGGAATTCACCCCTCCACTTT